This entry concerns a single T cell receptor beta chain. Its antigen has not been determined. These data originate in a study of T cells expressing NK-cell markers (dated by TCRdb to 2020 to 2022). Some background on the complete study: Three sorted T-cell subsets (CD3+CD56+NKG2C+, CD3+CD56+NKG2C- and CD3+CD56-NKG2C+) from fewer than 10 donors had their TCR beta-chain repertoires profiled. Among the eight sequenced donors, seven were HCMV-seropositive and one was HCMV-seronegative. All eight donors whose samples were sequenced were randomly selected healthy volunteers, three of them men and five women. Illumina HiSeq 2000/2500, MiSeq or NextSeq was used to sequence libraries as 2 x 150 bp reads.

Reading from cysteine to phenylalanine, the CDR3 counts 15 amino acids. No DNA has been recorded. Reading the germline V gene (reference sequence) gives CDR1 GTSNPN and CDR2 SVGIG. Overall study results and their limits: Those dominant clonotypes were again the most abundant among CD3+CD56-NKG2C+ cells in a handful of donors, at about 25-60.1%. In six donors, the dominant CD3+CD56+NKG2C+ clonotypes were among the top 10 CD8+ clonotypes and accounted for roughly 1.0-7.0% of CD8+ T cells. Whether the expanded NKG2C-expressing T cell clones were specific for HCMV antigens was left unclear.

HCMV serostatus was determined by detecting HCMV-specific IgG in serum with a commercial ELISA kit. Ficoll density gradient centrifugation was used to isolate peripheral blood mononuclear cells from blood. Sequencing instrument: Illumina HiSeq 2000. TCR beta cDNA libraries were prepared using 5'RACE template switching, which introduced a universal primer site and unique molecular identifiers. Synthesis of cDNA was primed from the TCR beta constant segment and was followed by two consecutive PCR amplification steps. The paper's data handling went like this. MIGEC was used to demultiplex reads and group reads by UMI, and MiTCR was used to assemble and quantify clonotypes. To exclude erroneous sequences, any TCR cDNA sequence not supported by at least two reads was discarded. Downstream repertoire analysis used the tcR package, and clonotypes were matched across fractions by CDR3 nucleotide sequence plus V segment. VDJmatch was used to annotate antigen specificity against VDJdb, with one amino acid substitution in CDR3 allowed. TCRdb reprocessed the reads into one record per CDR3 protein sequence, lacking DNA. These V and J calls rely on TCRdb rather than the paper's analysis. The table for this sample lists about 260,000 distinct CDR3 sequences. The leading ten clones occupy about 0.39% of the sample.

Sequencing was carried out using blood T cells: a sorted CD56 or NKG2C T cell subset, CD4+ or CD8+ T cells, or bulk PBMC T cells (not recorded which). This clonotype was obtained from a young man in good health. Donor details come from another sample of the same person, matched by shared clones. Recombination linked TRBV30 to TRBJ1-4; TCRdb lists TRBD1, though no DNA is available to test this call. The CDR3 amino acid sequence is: CAWSVRGTDNEKLFF.